This T cell receptor beta chain is drawn from a study of shared clonotypes between healthy human individuals. Germline CDR1 and CDR2: SGHTA and FQGNSA. Trimming at V came to 8 bases and at J to 4 bases, leaving 10 bases not matched to a gene. The CDR3 extends over 14 amino acids. In the authors' methods: Filtering differed because ImmunoSEQ produced junction-only sequences that carried no quality scores. TCRdb's table, derived via immunoSEQ multiplex PCR, lists solely in-frame clones and lacks some. V and J calls and clone size follow that table, whereas D and trimming were derived from the DNA. The repertoire holds millions of clones, with roughly 92% as singletons.

Sequencing input: naive CD4+ T cells sorted from blood. Subset reported: CD45RA+ positively selected. The sequence was obtained from a man between 18 and 35 years old in good health. This sequence joins TRBV7-2 and TRBJ1-1, with 7 nucleotides matching TRBD1. The CDR3 sequence is CASGDRASSTEAFF. The DNA of the CDR3 is TGTGCCAGCGGAGACAGGGCTTCGAGCACTGAAGCTTTCTTT. Full variable domain (remainder filled in from reference TRBV7-2 and TRBJ1-1): GAGVSQSPSNKVTEKGKDVELRCDPISGHTALYWYRQSLGQGLEFLIYFQGNSAPDKSGLPSDRFSAERTGGSVSTLTIQRTQQEDSAVYLCASGDRASSTEAFFGQGTRLTVV.